This TCR beta chain was captured in a study of PD-L1 blockade in urothelial cancer. Overall study: Median T cell yield per blood sample was 110,000 to 150,000 cells.

Assay used: immunoSEQ multiplex PCR; TCRdb lists only in-frame clones, some missing. The sample carries about 76,000 clones, around 84% recorded once. Trimming cost V 6 bases and J 6 bases; bases outside gene matches: 6. CDR1 is MDHEN, CDR2 SYDVKM, per germline. This CDR3 spans 14 amino acids. This clone was observed a handful of times. The rearrangement links TRBV28 to TRBJ1-5, with 9 positions matching TRBD1. This specimen consisted of PBMCs, obtained around atezolizumab (anti-PD-L1) treatment. The sequence derives from a man between 65 and 85 years old with urothelial cancer. CDR3 nucleotide sequence: TGTGCCAGCAGGGGGACAGGGACGGCTCAGCCCCAGCATTTT. Its protein product is CASRGTGTAQPQHF.